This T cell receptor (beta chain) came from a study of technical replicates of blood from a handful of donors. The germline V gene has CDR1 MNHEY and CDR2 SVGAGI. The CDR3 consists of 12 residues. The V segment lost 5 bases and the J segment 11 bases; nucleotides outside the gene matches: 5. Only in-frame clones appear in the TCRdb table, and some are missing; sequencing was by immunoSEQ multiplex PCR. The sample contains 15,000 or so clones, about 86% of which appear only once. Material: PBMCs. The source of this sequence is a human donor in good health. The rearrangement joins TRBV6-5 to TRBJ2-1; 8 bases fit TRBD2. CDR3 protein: CASSTGLAQQFF. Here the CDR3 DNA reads TGTGCCAGCAGTACAGGACTAGCCCAGCAGTTCTTC.